Listed below are T cell receptor beta chains from one sample, sequenced in a study of T cell responses to AZD1222 COVID-19 vaccine. Here immunoSEQ multiplex PCR was the method, and the copy in TCRdb shows in-frame clones only, minus some. The sample has 130,000 or so clones; about 86% are singletons. The sequencing used peripheral blood, collected on day 0 of AZD1222 vaccination. All receptors come from an adult in good health. Both conserved end residues are part of each CDR3. The order of the fields is D gene, V gene, clone size, J gene, CDR3 protein, CDR3 DNA. D genes are given only for firm matches. Size is omitted from some rows. Given values are once, few, many or a class for expanded clones.

-	TRBV11-1	-	TRBJ2-5	CASSLASAAGQETQYF	TGTGCCAGCAGCTTAGCGTCGGCAGCGGGCCAAGAGACCCAGTACTTC
TRBD1	TRBV10-3	-	TRBJ2-7	CAISESGDRGSYEQYF	TGTGCCATCAGTGAGTCGGGGGACAGGGGATCCTACGAGCAGTACTTC
-	TRBV9	-	TRBJ2-1	CASSARGNEQFF	TGTGCCAGCAGCGCGAGGGGTAATGAGCAGTTCTTC
-	TRBV27	-	TRBJ2-7	CASSFAGGSSYEQYF	TGTGCCAGCAGTTTTGCCGGGGGAAGCTCCTACGAGCAGTACTTC
-	TRBV5-1	-	TRBJ1-2	CASSLAGDPRDF	TGCGCCAGCAGCTTGGCCGGGGACCCGCGTGACTTC
-	TRBV30	-	TRBJ2-2	CAWSVLGAGELFF	TGTGCCTGGAGTGTACTCGGTGCCGGGGAGCTGTTTTTT
-	TRBV3-1/TRBV3-2	-	TRBJ2-3	CASTPPVPSTDTQYF	TGTGCCAGCACCCCCCCGGTCCCTAGCACAGATACGCAGTATTTT
TRBD1	TRBV5-6	-	TRBJ2-3	CASSPGQNTDTQYF	TGTGCCAGCAGCCCGGGACAGAACACAGATACGCAGTATTTT
TRBD1	TRBV5-5	-	TRBJ1-5	CASSTGTGNQPQHF	TGTGCCAGCAGCACAGGGACAGGGAATCAGCCCCAGCATTTT
-	TRBV10-2	-	TRBJ2-2	CASSLPPSGELFF	TGCGCCAGCAGCCTACCCCCGAGCGGGGAGCTGTTTTTT
-	TRBV19	-	TRBJ2-2	CASSIAASNTGELFF	TGTGCCAGTAGTATAGCAGCCTCGAACACCGGGGAGCTGTTTTTT
TRBD2	TRBV5-4	-	TRBJ2-1	CASSLSGGGYNEQFF	TGTGCCAGCAGCTTGAGTGGCGGGGGCTACAATGAGCAGTTCTTC
TRBD2	TRBV5-1	-	TRBJ2-7	CASSLGGGSTYEQYF	TGCGCCAGCAGCCTCGGGGGGGGCAGCACCTACGAGCAGTACTTC
-	TRBV6-1	-	TRBJ2-5	CASSEGTEETQYF	TGTGCCAGCAGTGAAGGGACAGAAGAGACCCAGTACTTC
-	TRBV30	few	TRBJ1-4	CAWSREKLFF	TGTGCCTGGAGTCGTGAAAAACTGTTTTTT
TRBD2	TRBV19	-	TRBJ2-2	CASSPPDGTSGITGELFF	TGTGCCAGTAGCCCCCCGGACGGGACTAGCGGGATAACCGGGGAGCTGTTTTTT
-	TRBV7-2	-	TRBJ2-1	CASSLGGSAHEQFF	TGTGCCAGCAGCTTAGGGGGTAGCGCCCATGAGCAGTTCTTC
TRBD1	TRBV5-8	-	TRBJ2-7	CASSPYNRGPYEQYF	TGTGCCAGCAGCCCATACAACAGGGGACCCTACGAGCAGTACTTC
-	TRBV28	-	TRBJ1-3	CASRARSIISGNTIYF	TGTGCCAGCAGGGCCAGGAGTATCATCTCTGGAAACACCATATATTTT
TRBD1	TRBV18	-	TRBJ1-1	CASSPGNRGRLGTEAFF	TGTGCCAGCTCACCGGGGAACAGGGGGCGCTTGGGCACTGAAGCTTTCTTT
TRBD1	TRBV7-2	-	TRBJ1-3	CASRRTTGAGNTIYF	TGTGCCAGCAGACGAACGACAGGGGCTGGAAACACCATATATTTT
-	TRBV5-1	-	TRBJ2-6	CASSLQGHSGANVLTF	TGCGCCAGCAGCTTGCAAGGGCACTCTGGGGCCAACGTCCTGACTTTC
-	TRBV18	-	TRBJ1-1	CASSPLNSMNTEAFF	TGTGCCAGCTCACCACTTAACAGCATGAACACTGAAGCTTTCTTT
-	TRBV10-3	once	TRBJ2-1	CAIRASAGEGNEQFF	TGTGCCATCAGGGCCTCGGCGGGTGAAGGGAATGAGCAGTTCTTC
-	TRBV16	-	TRBJ1-1	CASSPGGNTEAFF	TGTGCCAGCAGCCCCGGAGGGAACACTGAAGCTTTCTTT
TRBD1	TRBV6-5	-	TRBJ2-7	CASSRDRGSYEQYF	TGTGCCAGCAGCCGCGACAGGGGATCCTACGAGCAGTACTTC
-	TRBV3-1/TRBV3-2	-	TRBJ2-3	CASTPRTTDTQYF	TGTGCCAGCACCCCGCGAACTACAGATACGCAGTATTTT
-	TRBV7-2	-	TRBJ1-1	CASSLAQGTTTEAFF	TGTGCCAGCAGCTTAGCGCAGGGAACGACCACTGAAGCTTTCTTT
-	TRBV18	-	TRBJ1-1	CASSQGSPNTEAFF	TGTGCCAGCTCACAGGGGAGTCCGAACACTGAAGCTTTCTTT
TRBD2	TRBV27	-	TRBJ2-3	CASREMGGRSTDTQYF	TGTGCCAGCAGGGAAATGGGCGGGAGGAGCACAGATACGCAGTATTTT
-	TRBV24-1	-	TRBJ1-2	CATSSGSRGYTF	TGTGCCACCAGTTCCGGGTCTCGTGGCTACACCTTC
TRBD2	TRBV28	-	TRBJ2-3	CASSYNLAGGLSDTQYF	TGTGCCAGCAGTTATAATCTAGCGGGAGGGCTCTCAGATACGCAGTATTTT
TRBD2	TRBV7-9	-	TRBJ2-5	CASSPGLAGETQYF	TGTGCCAGCAGCCCGGGACTAGCGGGAGAGACCCAGTACTTC
-	TRBV11-2	-	TRBJ2-7	CASSIPGEWSYEQYF	TGTGCCAGCAGTATACCCGGGGAGTGGAGTTACGAGCAGTACTTC
-	TRBV5-1	once	TRBJ1-5	CASSPRGGFNQPQHF	TGCGCCAGCAGCCCCCGGGGAGGGTTCAATCAGCCCCAGCATTTT
-	TRBV29-1	-	TRBJ2-2	CSAEGGADTGELFF	TGCAGCGCCGAAGGGGGGGCGGACACCGGGGAGCTGTTTTTT
-	TRBV7-2	-	TRBJ1-3	CASSVRGSGNTIYF	TGTGCCAGCAGCGTCAGGGGCTCTGGAAACACCATATATTTT
TRBD2	TRBV2	-	TRBJ2-1	CATDPSGSYNEQFF	TGTGCCACCGACCCTAGCGGCTCCTACAATGAGCAGTTCTTC
TRBD2	TRBV4-1	-	TRBJ2-7	CASSQEAPSGGSYEQYF	TGCGCCAGCAGCCAAGAGGCCCCTAGCGGGGGCTCCTACGAGCAGTACTTC
-	TRBV30	-	TRBJ2-2	CAWTPTAVGELFF	TGTGCCTGGACCCCGACAGCCGTCGGGGAGCTGTTTTTT
-	TRBV13	-	TRBJ1-2	CASSSTHRQEENYGYTF	TGTGCCAGCAGCTCGACCCACCGACAGGAGGAAAACTATGGCTACACCTTC
-	TRBV7-3	-	TRBJ1-1	CASSLGSEAFF	TGTGCCAGCAGCTTAGGAAGCGAGGCTTTCTTT
-	TRBV27	-	TRBJ2-5	CASSQMAGTQYF	TGTGCCAGCAGTCAAATGGCTGGGACCCAGTACTTC
-	TRBV20-1	-	TRBJ1-5	CSATGGQPQHF	TGCAGTGCTACAGGAGGTCAGCCCCAGCATTTT
-	TRBV5-4	-	TRBJ2-7	CASSLVEGGQYF	TGTGCCAGCAGCTTGGTGGAGGGCGGGCAGTACTTC
-	TRBV9	-	TRBJ2-7	CASSVQEEDYGEQYF	TGTGCCAGCAGCGTACAGGAGGAGGACTACGGGGAGCAGTACTTC
-	TRBV15	-	TRBJ2-1	CATSRELAESSYNEQFF	TGTGCCACCAGCAGGGAGTTAGCGGAGAGCTCCTACAATGAGCAGTTCTTC
TRBD2	TRBV10-1	-	TRBJ2-1	CASSEGSGGFYNEQFF	TGCGCCAGCAGTGAGGGTTCGGGAGGCTTCTACAATGAGCAGTTCTTC
-	TRBV27	-	TRBJ1-5	CASSFGAHGNQPQHF	TGTGCCAGCAGTTTCGGTGCGCATGGCAATCAGCCCCAGCATTTT
-	TRBV3-1/TRBV3-2	-	TRBJ2-2	CASSPTLQVGTGELFF	TGTGCCAGCAGTCCGACGTTGCAAGTAGGGACCGGGGAGCTGTTTTTT
TRBD1	TRBV18	-	TRBJ2-7	CASSPAGQGHEQYF	TGTGCCAGCTCACCTGCGGGACAGGGCCACGAGCAGTACTTC
TRBD2	TRBV5-1	-	TRBJ2-2	CASSFTTSGGDTGELFF	TGCGCCAGCAGCTTCACGACTAGCGGGGGGGACACCGGGGAGCTGTTTTTT
TRBD2	TRBV7-2	-	TRBJ2-4	CASSPRDSGGGKNIQYF	TGTGCCAGCAGCCCTAGGGATAGCGGGGGAGGCAAAAACATTCAGTACTTC
TRBD1	TRBV2	-	TRBJ1-1	CASSPGTGELNTEAFF	TGTGCCAGCAGCCCCGGGACAGGGGAATTGAACACTGAAGCTTTCTTT